These 21 T cell receptor beta chains originate from one sample sequenced in a study of OX40 agonist ivuxolimab in advanced cancers. The data were produced by immunoSEQ multiplex PCR, yet TCRdb's version contains in-frame clones alone and is incomplete. Among some 71,000 clones, roughly 83% were seen once, and the ten largest hold approximately 7.9%. The source was CD4+ or CD8+ T cells sorted from blood, collected in a trial of the OX40 agonist ivuxolimab. The source is an adult with an advanced solid tumor such as melanoma, head and neck, liver or kidney cancer.

The rearrangement uses TRBV19 and TRBJ2-7; no clear D. The germline gives CDR1 LNHDA, CDR2 SQIVND (reference sequence). This CDR3 comprises 13 residues. The V end was cut by 1 base, the J end by 2 bases, with 6 bases between. This CDR3 is CASSIVPAYEQYF. The CDR3 nucleotides read TGTGCCAGTAGTATAGTCCCAGCCTACGAGCAGTACTTC.

V gene TRBV6-1 combines with J gene TRBJ2-7, with D tentatively TRBD1 (6 bases). Germline V gene data show CDR1 as MNHNS and CDR2 as SASEGT. This CDR3 is 13 amino acids long. Trimming took 5 bases from V and 0 from J, leaving 8 bases between them. DNA of the CDR3: TGTGCCAGCAGTTCGGACAGCTCCTACGAGCAGTACTTC. Its protein product is CASSSDSSYEQYF.

The chain recombines TRBV19 with TRBJ2-5; D ambiguous. Trimming cost V 8 bases and J 5 bases, with 6 bases left between them. CDR1 is LNHDA, CDR2 SQIVND, per germline (reference sequence). The CDR3 is 10 amino acids. The CDR3 coding sequence is TGTGCCAGTGGTTGGGAGACCCAGTACTTC. It translates to CASGWETQYF. The entire variable domain, with the rest obtained from reference TRBV19 and TRBJ2-5, is as follows: DGGITQSPKYLFRKEGQNVTLSCEQNLNHDAMYWYRQDPGQGLRLIYYSQIVNDFQKGDIAEGYSVSREKKESFPLTVTSAQKNPTAFYLCASGWETQYFGPGTRLLVL.

This clone was seen only a few times. V is TRBV2 and J is TRBJ1-3, with D hard to call. The V end was cut by 8 bases, the J end by 4 bases, with 3 bases between. The germline CDR1 and CDR2 sequences are SNHLY and FYNNEI. CDR3 length: 10 amino acids. The CDR3 nucleotides are TGTGCCAGCGCAGGAAACACCATATATTTT. It encodes CASAGNTIYF.

The J gene is TRBJ2-1, the V gene TRBV29-1; 7 bases map to TRBD1. The V gene end was trimmed by 4 bases and the J gene end by 7 bases; junction bases not matched to a gene: 1. CDR3 length equals 11 residues. CDR1 is SQVTM and CDR2 is ANQGSEA in the germline V gene. This CDR3 reads CSVGQGNEQFF. Here the CDR3 DNA reads TGCAGCGTTGGACAGGGAAATGAGCAGTTCTTC.

This clone occurred once. V is TRBV7-9 and J is TRBJ1-1; 7 nucleotides match TRBD1. V dropped 7 bases and J dropped 1; count of bases not matched to a gene: 15. This CDR3 spans 17 amino acids. The V gene's germline CDR1 is SEHNR and CDR2 FQNEAQ (reference sequence). CDR3 sequence (DNA): TGTGCCAGCACCGTTCTGTTCCCCGGACAGGAGAACACTGAAGCTTTCTTT. Translation: CASTVLFPGQENTEAFF.

This chain uses TRBV29-1 with TRBJ2-1, with TRBD2 as a possible D gene (6 bases). This CDR3 region has 15 residues. In germline, CDR1 is SQVTM, CDR2 ANQGSEA. V was pared by 2 bases and J by 2 bases, with 13 bases between. The CDR3 DNA follows: TGCAGCGTTGAAAGAGGCGGAGGGCCCTACAATGAGCAGTTCTTC. This codes for CSVERGGGPYNEQFF.

The genes are TRBV30 and TRBJ2-7; D ambiguous. The CDR3 length is 14 residues. Trimming pared 2 bases from V and 0 bases from J, leaving 11 bases between. Germline lookup yields CDR1 GTSNPN and CDR2 SVGIG (reference sequence). CDR3 sequence reads: CAWSLDGYSYEQYF. In DNA form, the CDR3 reads TGTGCCTGGAGTTTGGACGGCTACTCCTACGAGCAGTACTTC.

V gene TRBV2 combines with J gene TRBJ2-7, with D uncertain. This CDR3 is built from 16 residues. The V and J ends lost 1 base and 4 bases respectively, with 17 bases between them. Germline lookup yields CDR1 SNHLY and CDR2 FYNNEI. The CDR3 region is CASSEVQTMRGYEQYF. The CDR3 coding sequence is TGTGCCAGCAGTGAAGTACAGACCATGCGTGGTTACGAGCAGTACTTC.

The chain employs TRBV7-9 and TRBJ2-7; the D is unclear. The germline V gene encodes CDR1 SEHNR and CDR2 FQNEAQ (reference sequence). The CDR3 runs 13 residues. Trimming stripped 7 bases from V and 0 bases from J, with 10 bases between. CDR3 sequence (DNA): TGTGCCAGCATGAGGTGGGACTCCTACGAGCAGTACTTC. Its translation: CASMRWDSYEQYF.

The chain carries TRBV9 and TRBJ2-3, with TRBD2 matching over 7 bases. The CDR3 loop spans 16 amino acids. Germline V gives CDR1 SGDLS, CDR2 YYNGEE. Losses at the gene ends were 2 bases for V and 2 bases for J; bases not matched to a gene: 8. The CDR3 DNA follows: TGTGCCAGCAGCGTCCACCTAGCGGAATCCACAGATACGCAGTATTTT. Amino acids: CASSVHLAESTDTQYF.

The chain links TRBV19 to TRBJ1-1; TRBD1 might be the D (5 bases). The germline V gene has CDR1 LNHDA and CDR2 SQIVND (reference sequence). Trimming removed 6 bases at V and 5 bases at J, with 16 bases between. CDR3 length: 14 amino acids. The CDR3, as DNA: TGTGCCAGTAGCCTCGGGGCATTGAGGACTGAAGCTTTCTTT. It codes for CASSLGALRTEAFF.

CDR3 DNA: TGTGCCAGCAGTTCTCGCCATTTCTCCTACAATGAGCAGTTCTTC. It yields the protein CASSSRHFSYNEQFF. V gene TRBV28 combines with J gene TRBJ2-1; D unclear. The germline CDR1 and CDR2 sequences are MDHEN and SYDVKM. Deletions cut 4 bases from V and 0 bases from J, with 10 bases between. The CDR3 is made up of 15 amino acids.

The chain is built from TRBV30 and TRBJ2-1, with D uncertain. The CDR3 loop spans 14 amino acids. Germline-derived CDR1 and CDR2 are GTSNPN and SVGIG (reference sequence). V was cut by 0 bases and J by 10 bases, with 16 bases left in between. CDR3 amino acids: CAWSVSYSSPEQFF. In nucleotides, the CDR3 is TGTGCCTGGAGTGTATCGTACAGCAGCCCGGAGCAGTTCTTC.

The chain couples TRBV9 to TRBJ2-3, with 8 bases identical to TRBD2. Germline CDR1 SGDLS, CDR2 YYNGEE. Losses at the gene ends were 3 bases for V and 4 bases for J; bases not matched to a gene: 4. The CDR3 spans 14 residues. The CDR3 loop is CASSGDGGADTQYF. CDR3 bases: TGTGCCAGCAGCGGAGACGGGGGGGCAGATACGCAGTATTTT.

The CDR3 spells CASPGTGRTQPQHF. For the CDR3, the DNA is TGCGCCAGCCCAGGGACAGGGCGTACTCAGCCCCAGCATTTT. The chain is built from TRBV10-2 and TRBJ1-5, with TRBD1 identical over 9 bases. The CDR3 consists of 14 residues. The junction had 8 bases not matched to a gene; V was cut back by 8 bases and J by 6 bases. Germline-derived CDR1 and CDR2 are WSHSY and SAAADI.

The J gene is TRBJ2-3, the V gene TRBV9; D is possibly TRBD2 (6 bases). Trimming cost V 4 bases and J 4 bases, with 13 bases left between them. Germline CDR1 reads SGDLS; CDR2 reads YYNGEE. The CDR3 covers 14 residues. CDR3 sequence reads: CASSSVGGADTQYF. As DNA, the CDR3 is TGTGCCAGCAGCTCAGTAGGAGGGGCAGATACGCAGTATTTT.

This clone was picked up a small number of times. The chain carries TRBV4-2 and TRBJ1-5; tentatively, D is TRBD1 (5 bases). CDR1 is LGHNA and CDR2 is YNFKEQ in the germline V gene. V was cut by 0 bases and J by 0 bases, with 6 bases left in between. The CDR3 contains 15 residues. In DNA form, the CDR3 reads TGTGCCAGCAGCCAAGACGGGGGTAGCAATCAGCCCCAGCATTTT. This sequence encodes CASSQDGGSNQPQHF.

V gene TRBV19 combines with J gene TRBJ2-7; tentative D call: TRBD1 (6 bases). The CDR3 runs 15 residues. Germline loops: CDR1 LNHDA, CDR2 SQIVND (reference sequence). The germline V and J ends were trimmed by 6 bases and 0 bases, with 15 bases remaining between them. CDR3 bases: TGTGCCAGTAGCGCTCCGGGACATAGCTCCTACGAGCAGTACTTC. Encoded protein: CASSAPGHSSYEQYF.

The chain combines TRBV30 with TRBJ2-3; D not certain. Trimming removed 0 bases at V and 9 bases at J, with 7 bases between. This CDR3 spans 11 amino acids. The germline CDR1 and CDR2 sequences are GTSNPN and SVGIG (reference sequence). CDR3 sequence: CAWSVRETQYF. The CDR3 nucleotides are TGTGCCTGGAGTGTACGAGAGACGCAGTATTTT.

The chain carries TRBV7-9 and TRBJ1-2; no reliable D call. Germline loops: CDR1 SEHNR, CDR2 FQNEAQ (reference sequence). The CDR3 sequence is 14 residues long. Trimming took off 4 bases at V and 1 base at J, with 10 bases between the two ends. The CDR3, as DNA: TGTGCCAGCAGCTGGAGAGGTGGTAACTATGGCTACACCTTC. It translates to CASSWRGGNYGYTF. Combining the CDR3 with reference TRBV7-9 and TRBJ1-2 gives the whole variable domain DTGVSQNPRHKITKRGQNVTFRCDPISEHNRLYWYRQTLGQGPEFLTYFQNEAQLEKSRLLSDRFSAERPKGSFSTLEIQRTEQGDSAMYLCASSWRGGNYGYTFGSGTRLTVV.